Listed here are 10 T cell receptor beta chains from one sample, sequenced in a study of blood T cell repertoires in COVID-19 (dated by TCRdb to 2018 to 2020). The method behind the library was the immunoSEQ multiplex PCR assay. Held by TCRdb, this immuneACCESS table contains in-frame sequences only and omits some clones. Under half of the omission traces to an unresolved V gene where checked; the cause of the rest is unknown. The sample records approximately 240,000 clones, roughly 81% of which are singletons. Clones ranked in the top ten supply roughly 4% of the sample. Sequencing was carried out using peripheral blood. The receptor set was obtained from a middle-aged man with acute or convalescent COVID-19.

The chain employs TRBV19 and TRBJ1-5; weak D call: TRBD1 (6 bases). The V end was cut by 7 bases, the J end by 5 bases, with 15 bases between. The CDR3 length is 14 residues. Germline V gene sequence: CDR1 LNHDA, CDR2 SQIVND (reference sequence). The CDR3 DNA sequence: TGTGCCAGTACCCCCGACAGGTATTATCAGCCCCAGCATTTT. Its protein product is CASTPDRYYQPQHF.

The rearrangement joins TRBV28 to TRBJ1-2; 9 nucleotides match TRBD1. The V gene end was trimmed by 5 bases and the J gene end by 8 bases; junction bases not matched to a gene: 6. The germline V gene encodes CDR1 MDHEN and CDR2 SYDVKM. The CDR3 sequence is 13 residues long. The CDR3 is CASSTGGPQGYTF. The CDR3 coding sequence is TGTGCCAGCAGTACAGGGGGCCCACAGGGCTACACCTTC.

Only one count was recorded for this clone. The V gene is TRBV11-2, the J gene TRBJ1-4, with no clear D. V was shortened by 1 base and J by 2 bases, with 5 bases between the two germline ends. Germline CDR1 and CDR2: SGHAT and FQNNGV. The CDR3 loop spans 14 amino acids. CDR3 sequence reads: CASSLVRTNEKLFF. For the CDR3, the DNA is TGTGCCAGCAGCTTAGTGAGGACTAATGAAAAACTGTTTTTT. Filled out from reference TRBV11-2 and TRBJ1-4, the complete variable domain reads EAGVAQSPRYKIIEKRQSVAFWCNPISGHATLYWYQQILGQGPKLLIQFQNNGVVDDSQLPKDRFSAERLKGVDSTLKIQPAKLEDSAVYLCASSLVRTNEKLFFGSGTQLSVL.

The CDR3 protein is CASILAGFTQYF. The CDR3 region has the DNA TGTGCCAGCATACTAGCGGGATTTACGCAGTATTTT. The chain carries TRBV2 and TRBJ2-3; 10 nucleotides agree with TRBD2. J was trimmed by 8 bases and V by 7 bases; bases with no gene match: 3. Germline V CDR1 and CDR2: SNHLY, FYNNEI. This CDR3 has 12 amino acids. The whole variable domain, filled in from reference TRBV2 and TRBJ2-3, reads EPEVTQTPSHQVTQMGQEVILRCVPISNHLYFYWYRQILGQKVEFLVSFYNNEISEKSEIFDDQFSVERPDGSNFTLKIRSTKLEDSAMYFCASILAGFTQYFGPGTRLTVL.

The gene calls are TRBV27 and TRBJ2-2, with D possibly being TRBD2 (6 bases). Germline V CDR1 and CDR2: MNHEY, SMNVEV (reference sequence). V was clipped by 3 bases and J by 2 bases, with 10 bases between them. CDR3 length: 15 residues. The CDR3 coding sequence is TGTGCCAGCAGTTTTCGTAGCGGTAACACCGGGGAGCTGTTTTTT. Protein: CASSFRSGNTGELFF.

The chain is built from TRBV21-1 and TRBJ2-7; TRBD1 is taken as the D call from the table, unchecked against the DNA. TRBV21-1 is an annotated pseudogene. This CDR3 spans 14 amino acids. The CDR3 DNA reads as TGTGCCAGATTCGTTAGGGGAAGCTCCTACGAGCAGTACTTC. This sequence encodes CARFVRGSSYEQYF.

The V and J genes are TRBV6-1 and TRBJ2-1, with 8 bases lining up with TRBD1. There are 15 residues in the CDR3. Germline CDR1 MNHNS, CDR2 SASEGT. With V trimmed by 2 bases and J by 8 bases, 8 bases remained unmatched. The CDR3 nucleotides read TGTGCCAGCAGTGAATCGGGACAGGTCAGCGATGAGCAGTTCTTC. It codes for CASSESGQVSDEQFF.

This chain uses TRBV30 with TRBJ2-2, with D unclear. The CDR3 has 14 amino acids. Germline V gene lookup returns CDR1 GTSNPN and CDR2 SVGIG (reference sequence). V shed 1 base and J shed 1 base, with 7 bases lying between them. DNA for the CDR3: TGTGCCTGGAGTGCCTTCAGGAACACCGGGGAGCTGTTTTTT. Translation gives CAWSAFRNTGELFF.

This chain links TRBV5-5 with TRBJ2-5, with TRBD2 matching 7 bases. This CDR3 has 14 amino acids. Losses at the gene ends were 0 bases for V and 5 bases for J; bases not matched to a gene: 4. Germline CDR1 reads SGHKS; CDR2 reads YYEKEE (reference sequence). CDR3 region: CASSLGLARETQYF. The CDR3 nucleotides are TGTGCCAGCAGCTTGGGACTAGCCAGGGAGACCCAGTACTTC. The entire variable domain, with the rest obtained from reference TRBV5-5 and TRBJ2-5, is as follows: DAGVTQSPTHLIKTRGQQVTLRCSPISGHKSVSWYQQVLGQGPQFIFQYYEKEERGRGNFPDRFSARQFPNYSSELNVNALLLGDSALYLCASSLGLARETQYFGPGTRLLVL.

The chain uses TRBV7-8 and TRBJ2-7; 7 bases fit TRBD2. This CDR3 comprises 15 residues. The ends lost 3 bases at V and 4 bases at J; junction bases unmatched: 9. Germline V gene sequence: CDR1 SGHVS, CDR2 FQNEAQ. In DNA, the CDR3 is TGTGCCAGCAGCTTGGAGGGAGGGCCTACTTACGAGCAGTACTTC. This encodes CASSLEGGPTYEQYF.